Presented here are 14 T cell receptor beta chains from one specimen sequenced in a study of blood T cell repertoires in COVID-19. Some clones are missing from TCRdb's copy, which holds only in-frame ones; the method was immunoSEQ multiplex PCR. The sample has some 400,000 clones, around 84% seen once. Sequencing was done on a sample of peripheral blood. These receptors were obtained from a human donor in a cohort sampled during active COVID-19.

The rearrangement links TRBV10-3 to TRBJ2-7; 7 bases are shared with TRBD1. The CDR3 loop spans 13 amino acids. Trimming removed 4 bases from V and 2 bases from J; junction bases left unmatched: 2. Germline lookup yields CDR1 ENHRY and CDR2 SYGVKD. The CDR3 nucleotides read TGTGCCATCAGTGTAGACAGGGCCTACGAGCAGTACTTC. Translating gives CAISVDRAYEQYF.

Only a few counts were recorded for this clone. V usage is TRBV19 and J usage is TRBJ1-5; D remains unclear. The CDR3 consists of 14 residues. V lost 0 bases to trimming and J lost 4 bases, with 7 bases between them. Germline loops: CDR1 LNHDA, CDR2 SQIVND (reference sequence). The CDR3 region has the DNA TGTGCCAGTAGTATAGACTCGGGAAATCAGCCCCAGCATTTT. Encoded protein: CASSIDSGNQPQHF.

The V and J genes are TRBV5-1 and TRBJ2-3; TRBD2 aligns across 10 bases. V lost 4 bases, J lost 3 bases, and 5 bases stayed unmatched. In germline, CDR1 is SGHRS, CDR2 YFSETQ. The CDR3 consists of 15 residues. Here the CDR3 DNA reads TGCGCCAGCAGCGCGTCGACTAGCGGGACAGATACGCAGTATTTT. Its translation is CASSASTSGTDTQYF.

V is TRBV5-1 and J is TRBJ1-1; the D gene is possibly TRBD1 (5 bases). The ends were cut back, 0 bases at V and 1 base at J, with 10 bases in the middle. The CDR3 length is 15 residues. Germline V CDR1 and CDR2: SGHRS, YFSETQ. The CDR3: CASSLGATGNTEAFF. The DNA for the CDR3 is TGCGCCAGCAGCTTGGGGGCAACAGGGAACACTGAAGCTTTCTTT.

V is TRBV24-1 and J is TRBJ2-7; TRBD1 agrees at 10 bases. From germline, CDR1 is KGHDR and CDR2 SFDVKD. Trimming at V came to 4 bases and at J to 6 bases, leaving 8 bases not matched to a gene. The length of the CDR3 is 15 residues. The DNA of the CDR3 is TGTGCCACCAGTGAGGGGGACAGGGGAATTGGCGAGCAGTACTTC. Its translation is CATSEGDRGIGEQYF.

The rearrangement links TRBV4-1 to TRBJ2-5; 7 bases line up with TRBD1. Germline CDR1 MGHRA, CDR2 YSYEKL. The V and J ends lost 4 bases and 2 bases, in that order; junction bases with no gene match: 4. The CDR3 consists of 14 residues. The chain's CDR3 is CASSLTGAQETQYF. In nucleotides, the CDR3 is TGCGCCAGCAGCCTCACAGGGGCTCAAGAGACCCAGTACTTC.

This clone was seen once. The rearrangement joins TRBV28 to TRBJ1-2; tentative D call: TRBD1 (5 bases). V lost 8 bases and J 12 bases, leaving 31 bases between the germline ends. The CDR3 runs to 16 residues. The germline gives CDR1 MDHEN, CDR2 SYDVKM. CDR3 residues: CASQTSSGRYSVVHTF. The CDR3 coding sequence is TGTGCCAGCCAGACCTCTTCAGGGCGCTATTCTGTGGTGCACACCTTC.

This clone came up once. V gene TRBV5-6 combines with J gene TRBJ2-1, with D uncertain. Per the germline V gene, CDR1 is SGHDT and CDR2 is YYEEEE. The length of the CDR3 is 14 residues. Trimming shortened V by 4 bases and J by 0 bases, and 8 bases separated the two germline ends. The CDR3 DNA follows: TGTGCCAGCAGCATACCGGGCTCCTACAATGAGCAGTTCTTC. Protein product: CASSIPGSYNEQFF.

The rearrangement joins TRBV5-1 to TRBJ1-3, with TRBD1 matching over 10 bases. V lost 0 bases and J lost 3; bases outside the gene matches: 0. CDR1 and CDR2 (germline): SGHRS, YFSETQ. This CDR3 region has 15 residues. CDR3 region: CASSLGTGGGNTIYF. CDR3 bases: TGCGCCAGCAGCTTGGGGACAGGGGGTGGAAACACCATATATTTT.

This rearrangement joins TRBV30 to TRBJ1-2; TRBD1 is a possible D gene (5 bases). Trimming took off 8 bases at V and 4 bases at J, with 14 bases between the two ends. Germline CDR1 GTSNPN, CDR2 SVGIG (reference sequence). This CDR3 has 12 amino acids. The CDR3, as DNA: TGTGCCGTGACCGGGGGTGGCTATGGCTACACCTTC. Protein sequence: CAVTGGGYGYTF.

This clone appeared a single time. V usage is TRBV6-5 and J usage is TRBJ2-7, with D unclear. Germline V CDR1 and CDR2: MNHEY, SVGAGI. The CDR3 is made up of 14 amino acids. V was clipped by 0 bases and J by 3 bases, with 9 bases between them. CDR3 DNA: TGTGCCAGCAGTTACTCTCCCCTTTACTACGAGCAGTACTTC. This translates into CASSYSPLYYEQYF.

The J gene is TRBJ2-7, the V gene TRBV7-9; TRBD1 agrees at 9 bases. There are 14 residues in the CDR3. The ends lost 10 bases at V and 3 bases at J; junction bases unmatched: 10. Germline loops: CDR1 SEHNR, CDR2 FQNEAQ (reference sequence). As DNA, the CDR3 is TGTGCCATCCAAACCGGGACAGGGAACTACGAGCAGTACTTC. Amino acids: CAIQTGTGNYEQYF.

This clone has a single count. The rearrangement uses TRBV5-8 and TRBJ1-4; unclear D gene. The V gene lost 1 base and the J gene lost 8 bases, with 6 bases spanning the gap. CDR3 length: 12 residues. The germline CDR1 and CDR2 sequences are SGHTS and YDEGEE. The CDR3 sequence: CASSLRWEKLFF. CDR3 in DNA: TGTGCCAGCAGCTTGCGGTGGGAAAAACTGTTTTTT.

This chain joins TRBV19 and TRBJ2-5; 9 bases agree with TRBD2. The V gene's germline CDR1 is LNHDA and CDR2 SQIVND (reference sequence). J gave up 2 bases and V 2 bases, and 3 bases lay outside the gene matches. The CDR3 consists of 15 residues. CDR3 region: CASSILAGTQETQYF. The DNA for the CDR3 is TGTGCCAGTAGTATACTAGCGGGGACGCAAGAGACCCAGTACTTC.